These 8 T cell receptor beta chains originate from one sample sequenced in a study of blood T cell repertoires in COVID-19 (dated by TCRdb to about 2020). Receptor libraries were prepared by the immunoSEQ multiplex PCR assay. TCRdb took this table from immuneACCESS and kept in-frame rearrangements with V and J called. Such tables lack part of the clones; where checked against another copy, unresolved V genes explain under half of the gap, and the rest is unexplained. This sample gives about 290,000 clones in total; approximately 90% of them show up just once. Less than 3% of the sample belongs to the ten largest clones. Material: peripheral blood. The source of these receptors is a woman in her thirties with active or convalescent COVID-19.

The chain uses TRBV30 and TRBJ1-5; 7 bases agree with TRBD1. This CDR3 contains 15 residues. Per the germline V gene, CDR1 is GTSNPN and CDR2 is SVGIG (reference sequence). V dropped 1 base and J dropped 0; count of bases not matched to a gene: 3. CDR3 coding DNA: TGTGCCTGGAGTGGGGGACAGTATAGCAATCAGCCCCAGCATTTT. The encoded protein is CAWSGGQYSNQPQHF.

V is TRBV6-5 and J is TRBJ2-2, with 7 positions matching TRBD1. J lost 3 bases, V lost 5 bases, and 6 bases had no gene match. The V gene's germline CDR1 is MNHEY and CDR2 SVGAGI. This CDR3 contains 15 residues. The CDR3 bases are TGTGCCAGCAGTCGACAGGGATTTGACACCGGGGAGCTGTTTTTT. Translating it yields CASSRQGFDTGELFF.

The chain recombines TRBV20-1 with TRBJ1-1; D remains ambiguous. Germline loops: CDR1 DFQATT, CDR2 SNEGSKA (reference sequence). The CDR3 extends over 8 amino acids. V was shortened by 7 bases and J by 11 bases, with 8 bases between the two germline ends. CDR3 protein: CSGGGAFF. CDR3 nucleotides: TGCAGTGGCGGAGGGGCTTTCTTT.

The rearrangement links TRBV13 to TRBJ2-3; TRBD2 matches 14 bases. Unmatched junction bases numbered 6, after V lost 5 bases and J lost 2 bases. The length of the CDR3 is 17 residues. Germline loops: CDR1 PRHDT, CDR2 FYEKMQ (reference sequence). CDR3 sequence reads: CASSNRLAGGTTDTQYF. CDR3 sequence (DNA): TGTGCCAGCAGCAACCGACTAGCGGGGGGGACCACAGATACGCAGTATTTT.

This clone was found a few times. V gene TRBV6-1 combines with J gene TRBJ2-3, with TRBD1 matching over 10 bases. The CDR3 is made up of 15 amino acids. V was pared by 0 bases and J by 4 bases, with 1 base of the junction left unmatched. Germline CDR1 and CDR2: MNHNS and SASEGT. The CDR3 region is CASSEATGGADTQYF. CDR3 sequence (DNA): TGTGCCAGCAGTGAAGCGACAGGGGGCGCAGATACGCAGTATTTT.

V gene TRBV5-1 combines with J gene TRBJ2-7; TRBD2 aligns across 13 bases. The length of the CDR3 is 15 residues. V shed 4 bases, J shed 6 bases, and the junction held 7 bases outside the gene matches. Germline CDR1 SGHRS, CDR2 YFSETQ. The CDR3 region is CASSTGLAGSGEQYF. As DNA, the CDR3 is TGCGCCAGCAGCACGGGACTAGCGGGGTCAGGCGAGCAGTACTTC. Using reference TRBV5-1 and TRBJ2-7 for the parts outside the CDR3, the full variable domain is KAGVTQTPRYLIKTRGQQVTLSCSPISGHRSVSWYQQTPGQGLQFLFEYFSETQRNKGNFPGRFSGRQFSNSRSEMNVSTLELGDSALYLCASSTGLAGSGEQYFGPGTRLTVT.

The rearrangement uses TRBV7-3 and TRBJ1-5; D is unresolved. Trimming removed 5 bases at V and 1 base at J, with 6 bases between. The germline V gene has CDR1 SGHTA and CDR2 FQGTGA. The CDR3 length is 13 residues. Here the CDR3 reads CASSPGSNQPQHF. CDR3 bases: TGTGCCAGCAGCCCGGGGAGCAATCAGCCCCAGCATTTT.

This clone was seen more than once but under ten times. The V gene is TRBV6-2 or TRBV6-3, the J gene TRBJ2-5; D may be TRBD2 (5 bases). Germline V gene lookup returns CDR1 MNHEY and CDR2 SVGEGT. Deletions cut 4 bases from V and 2 bases from J, with 14 bases between. The CDR3 runs to 15 residues. This chain's CDR3 is CASSSLDWIQETQYF. DNA of the CDR3: TGTGCCAGCAGTTCCCTGGACTGGATACAAGAGACCCAGTACTTC.